This T cell receptor (beta chain) stems from a study of blood T cell repertoires in COVID-19. On the study more broadly: T cells, B-cell-depleted T cells, or PBMCs supplied cDNA or gDNA.

This clone was detected once. Original processing notes: Amplifying reference gene primers gave estimates of nucleated cell counts. Using immunoSEQ multiplex PCR, the repertoire was profiled, and TCRdb retains in-frame clones only, with some absent. That table gives V, J and clone size, and the DNA gave D and trimming. Of around 60,000 clones listed, around 93% were seen once; the top ten hold around 4.3%. Germline V lookup: CDR1 MNHNY, CDR2 SVGAGI (reference sequence). The CDR3 extends over 14 amino acids. V lost 7 bases, J lost 10 bases, and 11 bases stayed unmatched. This sequence joins TRBV6-6 and TRBJ2-1; 9 bases line up with TRBD2. The sequenced material came from peripheral blood. The clonotype originates from a man over 45 with active COVID-19. CDR3 amino acids: CASKGLAEAEEQFF. The CDR3 DNA reads TGTGCCAGCAAGGGACTAGCTGAAGCAGAAGAGCAGTTCTTC.